This TCR beta chain was sequenced in a study of blood T cell repertoires in COVID-19. Study-level background: T cells, B-cell-depleted T cells, or PBMCs supplied cDNA or gDNA.

As processed by the authors: Reference gene primers were amplified, and this amplification served to estimate nucleated cell counts. The table came from immunoSEQ multiplex PCR; TCRdb's copy has only in-frame clones and leaves some out. V and J calls and clone size are as listed in that table; D and trimming were resolved from the DNA. The table shows some 160,000 clones, with about 80% occurring only once. Donors were grouped by their self-reported clinical history. Cohort 3 recovery required two negative PCRs, clearance, or symptom resolution. Sequenced material: PBMCs or T cells enriched from blood (not recorded which). The TCR sequence derives from a woman aged 55-69 years who had recovered from COVID-19.

The CDR3 sequence: CASSYQSGHHYEQYF. The CDR3, as DNA: TGTGCCAGCAGTTACCAATCGGGACACCACTACGAGCAGTACTTC. The V call is TRBV6-5, the J call TRBJ2-7; TRBD1 is a possible D gene (6 bases). CDR1 is MNHEY and CDR2 is SVGAGI in the germline V gene. Trimming stripped 2 bases from V and 3 bases from J, with 14 bases between. The CDR3 runs 15 residues.